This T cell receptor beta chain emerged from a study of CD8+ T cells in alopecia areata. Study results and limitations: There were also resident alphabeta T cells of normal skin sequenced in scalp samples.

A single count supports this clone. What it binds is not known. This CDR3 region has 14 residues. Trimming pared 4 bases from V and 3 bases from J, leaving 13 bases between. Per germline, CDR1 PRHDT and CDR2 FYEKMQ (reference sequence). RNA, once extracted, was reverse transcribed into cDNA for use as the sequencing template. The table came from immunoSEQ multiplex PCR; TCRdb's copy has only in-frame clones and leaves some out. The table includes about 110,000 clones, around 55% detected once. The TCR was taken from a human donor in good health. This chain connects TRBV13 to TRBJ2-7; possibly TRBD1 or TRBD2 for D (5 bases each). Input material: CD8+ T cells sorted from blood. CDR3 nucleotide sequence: TGTGCCAGCAGCTACCGGGACGGACGCTACGAGCAGTACTTC. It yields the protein CASSYRDGRYEQYF.